The T cell receptor (beta chain) described here comes from a study of CD8 T cells in Susac syndrome. An amount of RNA that ranged from about 0.45 to 1 ug was reverse transcribed with random hexamers. The CDR3 of TCR beta was amplified by immunoSEQ multiplex PCR across 54 Vbeta and 13 Jbeta. Each CDR3 protein gets one entry after TCRdb re-called the immunoSEQ multiplex PCR reads with MiXCR. The sample contains around 220,000 distinct CDR3 sequences, approximately 90% of which appear only once. V was pared by 6 bases and J by 4 bases, with 11 bases between. CDR1 is MNHEY, CDR2 SMNVEV, per germline (reference sequence). CDR3 length: 13 amino acids.

The origin of this receptor is a human donor with multiple sclerosis. The source material was CD8+ T cells from PBMCs. J is TRBJ2-3 and V is TRBV27; D not certain. CDR3 bases: TGTGCCAGCAGAACCCCAGACCCAGATACGCAGTATTTT. Translating it yields CASRTPDPDTQYF.